This paragraph covers one T cell receptor (beta chain) sequence. This entry is derived from a study of identical twins. Trimming stripped 6 bases from V and 9 bases from J, with 23 bases between. Germline CDR1 and CDR2: DFQATT and SNEGSKA (reference sequence). The CDR3 is 14 residues long. In TCRdb, the 5' RACE reads were re-called with MiXCR into one record per CDR3 protein. Altogether some 210,000 distinct CDR3 sequences are present, around a sixth being singletons, with the ten largest covering 40%. The sample also formed part of further work on T cells expressing NK-cell markers. This second study notes: HCMV serostatus: seven of eight sequenced donors positive, one negative. The study did not resolve the HCMV specificity of expanded NKG2C+ T cell clones.

The receptor comes from a woman aged 18 to 35 in good health. The specimen was CD8+ T cells sorted from blood. V and J are TRBV20-1 and TRBJ2-5, with D possibly TRBD1 on 5 matching bases. The CDR3, as DNA: TGCAGTGCCAGAACCCTTGGGGCCGGACGGTCCCAGTACTTC. Translation gives CSARTLGAGRSQYF.